A single sample is the source of the 27 T cell receptor beta chains below, sequenced in a study of blood T cell repertoires in COVID-19 (TCRdb year 2020). The library came from the immunoSEQ multiplex PCR assay. TCRdb obtained this table from immuneACCESS and retained in-frame rearrangements with V and J assigned. These tables miss some clones; where compared with another copy, unresolved V genes account for less than half of the shortfall, and the remainder is unexplained. This sample holds approximately 260,000 clones; 75% to 90% were observed only once. Roughly 7.8% of the sample comes from the top ten. Sequenced input: peripheral blood. These receptors originate from a man in his fifties or sixties who had recovered from COVID-19.

The V call is TRBV24-1, the J call TRBJ2-2, with 8 nucleotides matching TRBD1. The length of the CDR3 is 16 residues. Germline V gene sequence: CDR1 KGHDR, CDR2 SFDVKD. The trim removed 7 bases at V and 2 bases at J, leaving 8 bases unmatched. The DNA of the CDR3 is TGTGCCACCAGATCAGGGGGCCCGCTAAACACCGGGGAGCTGTTTTTT. Protein: CATRSGGPLNTGELFF.

Only a few counts were recorded for this clone. This sequence joins TRBV5-3 and TRBJ2-7; 15 bases fit TRBD2. TRBV5-3 qualifies as an ORF whose function is uncertain. V lost 2 bases and J lost 2; bases outside the gene matches: 11. This CDR3 contains 19 residues. CDR3 nucleotides: TGTGCCAGAAGCTTACCTCCGGGACTAGCGGGGGGCCGGACCTACGAGCAGTACGTC. Its translation: CARSLPPGLAGGRTYEQYV.

The J gene is TRBJ1-5, the V gene TRBV23-1, with D possibly being TRBD1 (5 bases). TRBV23-1 qualifies as an ORF whose function is uncertain. This CDR3 is 12 amino acids long. V was cut by 0 bases and J by 13 bases, with 10 bases left in between. This CDR3 reads CASSQSSGEQHF. The CDR3 DNA follows: TGCGCCAGCAGTCAATCCTCGGGGGAGCAGCATTTT.

Concerning this clone: Other DNA variants within this sample encode the same CDR3. The V gene is TRBV6-5, the J gene TRBJ1-1; D is possibly TRBD1 (6 bases). Germline CDR1 and CDR2: MNHEY and SVGAGI. The CDR3 contains 12 residues. V lost 10 bases, J lost 3 bases, and 12 bases lay in between. The CDR3 here is CATARGDTEAFF. The CDR3 DNA reads as TGTGCCACCGCCAGGGGTGACACTGAAGCTTTCTTT.

The gene calls are TRBV6-5 and TRBJ2-7; 12 nucleotides align to TRBD2. Unmatched junction bases numbered 1, after V lost 6 bases and J lost 4 bases. The length of the CDR3 is 13 residues. CDR1 is MNHEY and CDR2 is SVGAGI in the germline V gene. CDR3 in amino acids: CASRTSGGYEQYV. In DNA form, the CDR3 reads TGTGCCAGCAGGACTAGCGGGGGATACGAGCAGTACGTC.

This clone was seen only a few times. This chain links TRBV4-1 with TRBJ1-6; TRBD1 agrees at 7 bases. The germline CDR1 and CDR2 sequences are MGHRA and YSYEKL. Trimming at V came to 6 bases and at J to 6 bases, leaving 11 bases not matched to a gene. The CDR3 is made up of 16 amino acids. CDR3 DNA sequence: TGCGCCAGCAGGCCTATTTCGGGACAGCTTAATTCACCCCTCCACTTT. Protein product: CASRPISGQLNSPLHF.

The CDR3 reads CASSLLGRDTEAFF. The CDR3 DNA follows: TGTGCCAGCAGCTTACTGGGGCGAGACACTGAAGCTTTCTTT. This rearrangement joins TRBV7-2 to TRBJ1-1, with D possibly matching TRBD1 (5 bases). Germline CDR1 and CDR2: SGHTA and FQGNSA. CDR3 length: 14 amino acids. Trimming pared 2 bases from V and 3 bases from J, leaving 10 bases between.

The chain has TRBV7-9 and TRBJ1-5; D gene ambiguous. V lost 5 bases and J lost 5, with 16 bases in between. Germline V lookup: CDR1 SEHNR, CDR2 FQNEAQ (reference sequence). The CDR3 length is 15 residues. CDR3 bases: TGTGCCAGCAGCATGACGGGAGTGAGAGATCAGCCCCAGCATTTT. It yields the protein CASSMTGVRDQPQHF. Complete variable domain (other parts from reference TRBV7-9 and TRBJ1-5): DTGVSQNPRHKITKRGQNVTFRCDPISEHNRLYWYRQTLGQGPEFLTYFQNEAQLEKSRLLSDRFSAERPKGSFSTLEIQRTEQGDSAMYLCASSMTGVRDQPQHFGDGTRLSIL.

The chain joins TRBV6-5 to TRBJ2-7; D is ambiguous. The CDR3 loop spans 15 amino acids. V gave up 4 bases and J gave up 0 bases, with 13 bases separating them. CDR1 and CDR2 from the germline V gene are MNHEY and SVGAGI. CDR3: CASSSLSVSSYEQYF. DNA of the CDR3: TGTGCCAGCAGTTCCCTCAGCGTGAGCTCCTACGAGCAGTACTTC.

The chain couples TRBV5-5 to TRBJ1-3; tentative D call: TRBD1 (6 bases). CDR1 and CDR2 from the germline V gene are SGHKS and YYEKEE (reference sequence). V gave up 3 bases and J gave up 0 bases, with 22 bases separating them. The length of the CDR3 is 19 residues. The CDR3 loop reads CASSSRDTSARFSGNTIYF. In DNA, the CDR3 is TGTGCCAGCAGCTCACGGGACACCTCTGCCCGATTCTCTGGAAACACCATATATTTT.

The chain has TRBV6-1 and TRBJ2-4; D may be TRBD1 (5 bases). CDR1 is MNHNS and CDR2 is SASEGT in the germline V gene. V lost 3 bases to trimming and J lost 6 bases, with 15 bases between them. The CDR3 extends over 15 amino acids. The CDR3 region is CASSEIIGALNIQYF. The CDR3 region has the DNA TGTGCCAGCAGTGAGATTATAGGGGCCCTAAACATTCAGTACTTC.

The chain recombines TRBV3-1 (or the pseudogene TRBV3-2) with TRBJ1-1, with TRBD1 matching over 8 bases. The length of the CDR3 is 12 residues. The V gene end was trimmed by 6 bases and the J gene end by 8 bases; junction bases not matched to a gene: 5. From germline, CDR1 is LGHDT and CDR2 YNNKEL (reference sequence). The CDR3 DNA sequence: TGTGCCAGCAGAGGGTGGACAGGGGAAGCTTTCTTT. It is translated as CASRGWTGEAFF.

The rearrangement uses TRBV6-4 and TRBJ2-2; TRBD2 might be the D (6 bases). Looked up from germline, CDR1 is MRHNA and CDR2 is SNTAGT. The germline V and J ends were trimmed by 4 bases and 4 bases, with 13 bases remaining between them. The CDR3 sequence is 15 residues long. The CDR3 DNA follows: TGTGCCAGCAGTGCGGAGGGGCGGGCCACCGGGGAGCTGTTTTTT. Translated, it gives CASSAEGRATGELFF.

The rearrangement joins TRBV6-5 to TRBJ2-2; TRBD2 is a possible D gene (6 bases). The CDR3 is made up of 14 amino acids. V gave up 7 bases and J gave up 0 bases, with 9 bases separating them. The germline V gene has CDR1 MNHEY and CDR2 SVGAGI. DNA for the CDR3: TGTGCCAGCACGAGGACTACGAACACCGGGGAGCTGTTTTTT. Translated, it gives CASTRTTNTGELFF.

The V gene is TRBV15, the J gene TRBJ2-2; D possibly corresponds to TRBD1 (6 bases). V shed 5 bases and J shed 7 bases, with 20 bases lying between them. Germline lookup yields CDR1 LNHNV and CDR2 YYDKDF (reference sequence). The CDR3 is 16 amino acids. This CDR3 reads CATSGPQGRAVGELFF. The CDR3 DNA follows: TGTGCCACCAGCGGACCGCAGGGGCGGGCGGTCGGGGAGCTGTTTTTT. The full variable domain, with the rest looked up from reference TRBV15 and TRBJ2-2, is DAMVIQNPRYQVTQFGKPVTLSCSQTLNHNVMYWYQQKSSQAPKLLFHYYDKDFNNEADTPDNFQSRRPNTSFCFLDIRSPGLGDTAMYLCATSGPQGRAVGELFFGEGSRLTVL.

This chain connects TRBV15 to TRBJ1-2; weak D call: TRBD1 (5 bases). Trimming removed 1 base at V and 8 bases at J, with 14 bases between. Germline CDR1 reads LNHNV; CDR2 reads YYDKDF (reference sequence). This CDR3 contains 14 residues. CDR3 amino acids: CATSRGRGGRGYTF. In DNA form, the CDR3 reads TGTGCCACCAGCAGAGGTCGGGGGGGGAGAGGCTACACCTTC.

V gene TRBV6-4 combines with J gene TRBJ2-1, with 8 bases lining up with TRBD1. V shed 9 bases and J 5 bases; nucleotides not matched to a gene: 9. Per germline, CDR1 MRHNA and CDR2 SNTAGT. The CDR3 is 14 amino acids. In nucleotides, the CDR3 is TGTGCCAGTAAAGGGCAGGGGGCTAACAATGAGCAGTTCTTC. This gives the protein CASKGQGANNEQFF.

The chain carries TRBV5-1 and TRBJ2-1; D might be TRBD2 (6 bases). CDR3 length equals 14 residues. Trimming took off 7 bases at V and 11 bases at J, with 22 bases between the two ends. Per the germline V gene, CDR1 is SGHRS and CDR2 is YFSETQ. CDR3 loop: CASLPGGPNTQQFF. CDR3 coding DNA: TGCGCCAGCTTACCCGGGGGACCGAATACTCAGCAGTTCTTC.

This clone was detected once. This chain uses TRBV27 with TRBJ2-3; weak D call: TRBD2 (6 bases). The CDR3 covers 15 residues. CDR1 MNHEY and CDR2 SMNVEV come from the germline V gene (reference sequence). V lost 6 bases and J lost 3, with 16 bases in between. The CDR3 here is CASSQTRSPTDTQYF. The CDR3 region has the DNA TGTGCCAGCAGCCAGACTAGAAGTCCGACAGATACGCAGTATTTT.

This clone came up once. The chain recombines TRBV20-1 with TRBJ1-2, with D maybe TRBD1 (6 bases). Trimming left V 6 bases short and J 9 bases short, with 14 bases between. CDR1 and CDR2 (germline): DFQATT, SNEGSKA (reference sequence). This CDR3 is built from 11 residues. The CDR3 DNA reads as TGCAGTGCAAGACAGGCTCTGAGCTACACCTTC. This gives the protein CSARQALSYTF.

The genes are TRBV7-6 and TRBJ2-1, with TRBD1 matching over 8 bases. V lost 5 bases to trimming and J lost 4 bases; unmatched junction nucleotides: 10. CDR1 and CDR2 from the germline V gene are SGHVS and FNYEAQ. This CDR3 is 16 amino acids long. CDR3 in DNA: TGTGCCAGCAGCAAAGACGCCGGGACAGGATACAATGAGCAGTTCTTC. It specifies CASSKDAGTGYNEQFF. Supplemented by reference TRBV7-6 and TRBJ2-1, the full variable domain reads GAGVSQSPRYKVTKRGQDVALRCDPISGHVSLYWYRQALGQGPEFLTYFNYEAQQDKSGLPNDRFSAERPEGSISTLTIQRTEQRDSAMYRCASSKDAGTGYNEQFFGPGTRLTVL.

The chain links TRBV5-4 to TRBJ2-5; the D gene is possibly TRBD2 (7 bases). V was clipped by 1 base and J by 4 bases, with 11 bases between them. The CDR3 is 14 amino acids. The V gene's germline CDR1 is SGHNT and CDR2 YYREEE (reference sequence). The CDR3 sequence is CASSLSGGPETQYF. The CDR3 DNA is TGTGCCAGCAGCTTGTCCGGGGGGCCAGAGACCCAGTACTTC.

The rearrangement links TRBV9 to TRBJ1-5; 7 bases line up with TRBD1. CDR1 and CDR2 from the germline V gene are SGDLS and YYNGEE. Trimming at V came to 2 bases and at J to 6 bases, leaving 2 bases not matched to a gene. This CDR3 is 13 amino acids long. The CDR3 here is CASSVSGGQPQHF. The CDR3 region has the DNA TGTGCCAGCAGCGTGTCAGGGGGTCAGCCCCAGCATTTT.

The chain recombines TRBV19 with TRBJ2-5; 7 bases match TRBD2. The CDR3 is 14 amino acids. Unmatched junction bases numbered 8, after V lost 7 bases and J lost 3 bases. Germline V gene data show CDR1 as LNHDA and CDR2 as SQIVND (reference sequence). CDR3 sequence: CASNPGGIKETQYF. The DNA for the CDR3 is TGTGCCAGTAACCCGGGGGGAATTAAAGAGACCCAGTACTTC.

The DNA of the CDR3 is TGTGCCAGCAGCGTCAGTGGAGAATATGAGCAGTTCTTC. Protein product: CASSVSGEYEQFF. The rearrangement uses TRBV9 and TRBJ2-1; D is unresolved. The length of the CDR3 is 13 residues. CDR1 and CDR2 from the germline V gene are SGDLS and YYNGEE. V dropped 2 bases and J dropped 8 bases, with 11 bases sitting between them.

The rearrangement joins TRBV5-6 to TRBJ2-1, with D tentatively TRBD1 (5 bases). The V end was cut by 4 bases, the J end by 4 bases, with 9 bases between. This CDR3 contains 13 residues. Germline V lookup: CDR1 SGHDT, CDR2 YYEEEE. The CDR3 DNA sequence: TGTGCCAGCAGCGCGGACATATACAATGAGCAGTTCTTC. Protein product: CASSADIYNEQFF.

This chain joins TRBV6-5 and TRBJ2-6; no clear D. The CDR3 sequence is 15 residues long. Trimming cost V 5 bases and J 4 bases, with 12 bases left between them. In germline, CDR1 is MNHEY, CDR2 SVGAGI. CDR3 amino acids: CASSIAWAGANVLTF. The CDR3 DNA sequence: TGTGCCAGCAGTATCGCTTGGGCCGGGGCCAACGTCCTGACTTTC.